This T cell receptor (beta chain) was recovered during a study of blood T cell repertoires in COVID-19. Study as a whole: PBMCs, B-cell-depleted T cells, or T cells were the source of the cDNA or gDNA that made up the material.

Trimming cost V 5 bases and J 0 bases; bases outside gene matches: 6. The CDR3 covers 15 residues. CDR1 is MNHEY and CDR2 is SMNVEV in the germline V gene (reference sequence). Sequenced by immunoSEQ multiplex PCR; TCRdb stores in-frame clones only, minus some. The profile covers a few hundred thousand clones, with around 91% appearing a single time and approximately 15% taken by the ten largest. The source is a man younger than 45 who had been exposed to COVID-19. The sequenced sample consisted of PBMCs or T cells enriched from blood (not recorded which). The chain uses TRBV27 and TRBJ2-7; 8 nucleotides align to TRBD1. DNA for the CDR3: TGTGCCAGCAGTCTCCGGACAGGGAGCTCCTACGAGCAGTACTTC. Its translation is CASSLRTGSSYEQYF.